These T cell receptor beta chains were read from a single sample in a study of shared T cell receptors in the human thymus. Here immunoSEQ multiplex PCR was the method, and the copy in TCRdb shows in-frame clones only, minus some. Altogether roughly 550,000 clones are present, approximately 80% being singletons, with the ten largest covering about 0.012%. The sample was also linked to a second study, of human thymus T cells.

Sequenced sample: thymocytes. All receptors derive from a boy under two years old with a congenital heart defect. Each CDR3 is given with its conserved first and last residue.

J,V,CDR3
TRBJ2-1,TRBV27,CASSTNSEGTSGLNEQFF
TRBJ2-2,TRBV6-1,CAVWRDREDPGELFF
TRBJ2-5,TRBV19,CASRLHVDETQYF
TRBJ2-7,TRBV25-1,CASSDRRVYEQYF
TRBJ2-5,TRBV7-9,CASSRRINQETQYF
TRBJ2-1,TRBV19,CASSIDRGSYNEQFF
TRBJ2-5,TRBV4-1,CASSPLGGHLETQYF
TRBJ2-7,TRBV14,CASRVAGSYEQYF
TRBJ2-7,TRBV11-2,CASSLVSLAGGEQYF
TRBJ1-1,TRBV6-5,CASSYRRQGRAEAFF
TRBJ2-1,TRBV5-1,CASSLAVTGGYNEQFF
TRBJ2-1,TRBV9,CASSPGLAGGSYNEQFF
TRBJ2-7,TRBV7-2,CASSLDVASGSYEQYF
TRBJ2-7,TRBV10-1,CASSEGRGKREQYF
TRBJ2-2,TRBV27,CASRFTPHGATRELFF
TRBJ2-5,TRBV4-3,CASSLLAGVRETQYF
TRBJ2-1,TRBV23-1,CASTLNGTRPGNEQFF
TRBJ1-1,TRBV18,CASSPPSGGTEAFF
TRBJ1-2,TRBV29-1,CSVEDGSGRGEGYGYTF
TRBJ2-7,TRBV11-2,CASSLGPAGVSYEQYF
TRBJ2-1,TRBV5-1,CASSLTSGREIKQFF
TRBJ2-7,TRBV25-1,CASSESPVGGIRWYEQYF
TRBJ2-7,TRBV11-2,CASSLRLTYEQYF
TRBJ2-4,TRBV7-9,CASSPLARRGNIQYF
TRBJ2-3,TRBV29-1,CSVEGLQGTSGSIRTDTQYF
TRBJ2-5,TRBV5-1,CASRLAGTSYETQYF
TRBJ2-3,TRBV28,CASSLTPGLEYGTDTQYF
TRBJ1-2,TRBV30,CAWSSGGVRGYTF
TRBJ2-7,TRBV18,CASSPLASYEQYF
TRBJ1-4,TRBV20-1,CSADSGEKLFF
TRBJ2-5,TRBV5-1,CASSPPPQGGETQYF
TRBJ2-3,TRBV28,CASSLKGNRAVGSGVISTDTQYF
TRBJ2-4,TRBV27,CASSPTDYHAKDIQYF